This is a list of T cell receptor beta chains from one sample in a study of T cells after yellow fever vaccination. From the 5' RACE reads, TCRdb called clonotypes with MiXCR, one entry per CDR3 protein. The sample shows around 300,000 distinct CDR3 sequences, approximately 4.5% of them seen only once. The sequencing used PBMCs, collected 15 days after the yellow fever booster vaccination. Receptor source: a man aged 18 to 30 who received the YFV17D yellow fever vaccine. The CDR3 runs from the conserved cysteine through the conserved F or W. D genes are given only for firm matches. Rows give clone size only sometimes, using once, few, many, or a class for an expanded clone.

CDR3aa: CASRYGQGYAEAFF
CDR3nt: TGTGCCAGCAGATACGGACAGGGATACGCTGAAGCTTTCTTT
j_gene: TRBJ1-1
d_gene: TRBD1
v_gene: TRBV6-6
abundance: NA

CDR3aa: CASSSGASGTGELFF
CDR3nt: TGTGCCAGCAGCTCAGGGGCGTCGGGGACCGGGGAGCTGTTTTTT
j_gene: TRBJ2-2
d_gene: NA
v_gene: TRBV7-3
abundance: NA

CDR3aa: CATRESSGNTIYF
CDR3nt: TGCGCCACCAGGGAGAGCTCTGGAAACACCATATATTTT
j_gene: TRBJ1-3
d_gene: NA
v_gene: TRBV4-1
abundance: few

CDR3aa: CSVSQALNTEAFF
CDR3nt: TGCAGCGTCTCTCAAGCCCTGAACACTGAAGCTTTCTTT
j_gene: TRBJ1-1
d_gene: NA
v_gene: TRBV29-1
abundance: once

CDR3aa: CATSPWSGDTDTQYF
CDR3nt: TGTGCCACCAGCCCCTGGAGCGGAGACACAGATACGCAGTATTTT
j_gene: TRBJ2-3
d_gene: NA
v_gene: TRBV15
abundance: many

CDR3aa: CAPTQCHRLSGLYVPEYGYTF
CDR3nt: TGTGCACCTACCCAGTGCCACCGACTCTCTGGATTGTACGTCCCTGAATATGGCTACACCTTC
j_gene: TRBJ1-2
d_gene: NA
v_gene: TRBV24-1
abundance: few

CDR3aa: CASSPSTGRGATSSYEQYF
CDR3nt: TGTGCCAGCAGTCCATCGACAGGGAGGGGGGCGACAAGCTCCTACGAGCAGTACTTC
j_gene: TRBJ2-7
d_gene: NA
v_gene: TRBV27
abundance: NA

CDR3aa: CASSAWMEQAEGYTF
CDR3nt: TGTGCCAGCAGTGCCTGGATGGAACAGGCGGAGGGCTACACCTTC
j_gene: TRBJ1-2
d_gene: NA
v_gene: TRBV28
abundance: few

CDR3aa: CATSLRGALGTQYF
CDR3nt: TGTGCCACCAGCCTTCGGGGGGCCCTGGGGACCCAGTACTTC
j_gene: TRBJ2-5
d_gene: NA
v_gene: TRBV15
abundance: few

CDR3aa: CASSLVSQDNEKLFF
CDR3nt: TGCGCCAGCAGCTTGGTTTCCCAGGATAATGAAAAACTGTTTTTT
j_gene: TRBJ1-4
d_gene: NA
v_gene: TRBV5-1
abundance: few

CDR3aa: CASSSDGQSNQPQHF
CDR3nt: TGCGCCAGCAGCTCGGATGGACAGAGCAATCAGCCCCAGCATTTT
j_gene: TRBJ1-5
d_gene: NA
v_gene: TRBV5-1
abundance: few

CDR3aa: CASSSRLAGGPDEQFF
CDR3nt: TGTGCCAGCAGTTCCCGCCTAGCGGGGGGCCCCGATGAGCAGTTCTTC
j_gene: TRBJ2-1
d_gene: TRBD2
v_gene: TRBV12-3/TRBV12-4
abundance: NA

CDR3aa: CASSSLTGGEDTEAFF
CDR3nt: TGCGCCAGCAGCAGTTTAACAGGGGGCGAGGACACTGAAGCTTTCTTT
j_gene: TRBJ1-1
d_gene: TRBD1
v_gene: TRBV5-1
abundance: NA

CDR3aa: CASRRPGTGYTF
CDR3nt: TGTGCCAGCAGGCGACCAGGAACTGGCTACACCTTC
j_gene: TRBJ1-2
d_gene: NA
v_gene: TRBV6-5
abundance: many

CDR3aa: CASSVDRGGYGYTF
CDR3nt: TGTGCCAGCAGCGTCGACAGGGGGGGCTATGGCTACACCTTC
j_gene: TRBJ1-2
d_gene: TRBD1
v_gene: TRBV9
abundance: few

CDR3aa: CASSLVGTGLPLHF
CDR3nt: TGTGCCAGCAGCCTGGTTGGGACAGGACTACCCCTCCACTTT
j_gene: TRBJ1-6
d_gene: TRBD1
v_gene: TRBV7-2
abundance: many

CDR3aa: CASSPGTGGFVETQYF
CDR3nt: TGTGCCAGCAGCCCAGGGACAGGGGGGTTTGTGGAGACCCAGTACTTC
j_gene: TRBJ2-5
d_gene: TRBD1
v_gene: TRBV12-3/TRBV12-4
abundance: NA